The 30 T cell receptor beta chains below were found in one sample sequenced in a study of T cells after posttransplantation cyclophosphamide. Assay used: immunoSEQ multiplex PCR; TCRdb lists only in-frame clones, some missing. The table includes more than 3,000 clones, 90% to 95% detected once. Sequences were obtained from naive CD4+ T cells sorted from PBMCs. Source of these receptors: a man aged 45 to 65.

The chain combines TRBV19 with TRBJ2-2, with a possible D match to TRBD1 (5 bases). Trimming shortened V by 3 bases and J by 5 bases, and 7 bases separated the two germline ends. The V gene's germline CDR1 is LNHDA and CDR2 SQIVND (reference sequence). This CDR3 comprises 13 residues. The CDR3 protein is CASSIRETGELFF. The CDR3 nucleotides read TGTGCCAGTAGTATCAGGGAAACCGGGGAGCTGTTTTTT.

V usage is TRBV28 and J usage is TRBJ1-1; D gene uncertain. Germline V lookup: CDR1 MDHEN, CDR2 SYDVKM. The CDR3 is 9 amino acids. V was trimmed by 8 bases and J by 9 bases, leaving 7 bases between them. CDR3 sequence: CASGPQAFF. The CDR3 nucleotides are TGTGCCAGCGGGCCCCAAGCTTTCTTT.

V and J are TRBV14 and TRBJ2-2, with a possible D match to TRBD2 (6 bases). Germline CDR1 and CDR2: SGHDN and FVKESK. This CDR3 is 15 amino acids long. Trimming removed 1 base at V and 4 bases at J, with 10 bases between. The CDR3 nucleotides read TGTGCCAGCAGCCAAGGGTACGGGGGCACCGGGGAGCTGTTTTTT. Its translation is CASSQGYGGTGELFF.

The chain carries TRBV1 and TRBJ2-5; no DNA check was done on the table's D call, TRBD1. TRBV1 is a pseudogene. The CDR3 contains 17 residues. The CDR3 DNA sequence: TGCACCAGCAGCCACCCGTCCCGGGACAGCTTAGAAGAGACCCAGTACTTC. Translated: CTSSHPSRDSLEETQYF.

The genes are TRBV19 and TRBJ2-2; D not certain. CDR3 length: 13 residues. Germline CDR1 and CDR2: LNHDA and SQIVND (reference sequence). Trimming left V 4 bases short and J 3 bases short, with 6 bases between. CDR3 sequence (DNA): TGTGCCAGTAGTAGCGTACACACCGGGGAGCTGTTTTTT. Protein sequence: CASSSVHTGELFF.

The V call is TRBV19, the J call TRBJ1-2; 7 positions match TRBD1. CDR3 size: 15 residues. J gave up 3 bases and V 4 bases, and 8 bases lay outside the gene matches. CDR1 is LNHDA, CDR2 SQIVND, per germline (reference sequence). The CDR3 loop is CASSTRTGGYYGYTF. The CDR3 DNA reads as TGTGCCAGTAGTACACGGACAGGCGGGTACTATGGCTACACCTTC.

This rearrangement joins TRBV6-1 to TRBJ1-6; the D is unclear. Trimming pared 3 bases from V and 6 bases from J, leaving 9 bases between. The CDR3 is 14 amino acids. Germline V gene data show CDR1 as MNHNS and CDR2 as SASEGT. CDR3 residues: CASSEEPLNSPLHF. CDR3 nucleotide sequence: TGTGCCAGCAGTGAGGAGCCGCTTAATTCACCCCTCCACTTT.

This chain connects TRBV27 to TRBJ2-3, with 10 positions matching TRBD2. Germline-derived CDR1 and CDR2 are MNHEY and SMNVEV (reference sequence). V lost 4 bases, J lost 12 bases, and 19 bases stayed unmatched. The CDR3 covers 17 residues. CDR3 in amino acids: CASSSPLTSGFSALQYF. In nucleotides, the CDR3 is TGTGCCAGCAGTTCCCCCCTGACTAGCGGGTTCTCAGCGTTACAGTATTTT.

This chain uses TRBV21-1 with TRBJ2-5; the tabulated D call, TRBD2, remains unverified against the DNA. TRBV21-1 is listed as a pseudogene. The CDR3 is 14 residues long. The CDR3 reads CASSFDSNRETQYF. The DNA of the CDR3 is TGTGCCAGCTCCTTTGACTCTAATAGGGAGACCCAGTACTTC.

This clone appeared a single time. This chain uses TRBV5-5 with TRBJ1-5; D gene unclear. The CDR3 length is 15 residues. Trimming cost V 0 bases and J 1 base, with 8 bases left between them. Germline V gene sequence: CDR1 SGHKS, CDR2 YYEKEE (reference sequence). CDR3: CASSLGSLSNQPQHF. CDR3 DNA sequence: TGTGCCAGCAGCTTGGGCAGTTTAAGCAATCAGCCCCAGCATTTT.

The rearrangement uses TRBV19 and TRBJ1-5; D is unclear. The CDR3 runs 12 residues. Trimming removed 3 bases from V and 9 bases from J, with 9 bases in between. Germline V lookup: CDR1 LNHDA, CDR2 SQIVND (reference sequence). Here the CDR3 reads CASSILGRPQHF. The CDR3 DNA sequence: TGTGCCAGTAGTATTTTGGGCAGGCCCCAGCATTTT.

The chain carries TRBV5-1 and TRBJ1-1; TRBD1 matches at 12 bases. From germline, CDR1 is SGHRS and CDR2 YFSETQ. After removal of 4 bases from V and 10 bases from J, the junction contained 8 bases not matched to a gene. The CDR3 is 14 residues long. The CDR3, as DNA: TGCGCCAGCAGCACGGGACAGGGGGCGGGACGAGCTTTCTTT. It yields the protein CASSTGQGAGRAFF.

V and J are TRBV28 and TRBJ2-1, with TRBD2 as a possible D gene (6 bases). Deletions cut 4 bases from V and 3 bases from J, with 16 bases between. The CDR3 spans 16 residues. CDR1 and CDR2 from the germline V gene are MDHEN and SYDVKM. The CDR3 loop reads CASSSPGGISYNEQFF. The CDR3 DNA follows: TGTGCCAGCAGTTCCCCTGGAGGGATAAGCTACAATGAGCAGTTCTTC.

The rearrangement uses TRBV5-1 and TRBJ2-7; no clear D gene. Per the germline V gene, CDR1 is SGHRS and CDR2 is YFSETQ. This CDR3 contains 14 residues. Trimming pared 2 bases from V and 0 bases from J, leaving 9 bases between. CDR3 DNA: TGCGCCAGCAGCTTAAGTACCAGCTCCTACGAGCAGTACTTC. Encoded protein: CASSLSTSSYEQYF.

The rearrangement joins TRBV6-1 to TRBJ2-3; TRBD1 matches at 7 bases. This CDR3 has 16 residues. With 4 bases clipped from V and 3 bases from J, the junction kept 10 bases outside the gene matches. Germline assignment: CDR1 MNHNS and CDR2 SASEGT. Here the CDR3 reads CASSVRQGLGTDTQYF. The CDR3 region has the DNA TGTGCCAGCAGTGTCCGACAGGGCCTGGGGACAGATACGCAGTATTTT.

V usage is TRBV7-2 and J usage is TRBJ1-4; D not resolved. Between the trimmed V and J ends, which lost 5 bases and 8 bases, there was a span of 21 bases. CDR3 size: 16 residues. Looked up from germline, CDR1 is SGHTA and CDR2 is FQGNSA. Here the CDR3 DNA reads TGTGCCAGCAGCCGACAACAAAGAGGAACGGGGGAAAAACTGTTTTTT. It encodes CASSRQQRGTGEKLFF.

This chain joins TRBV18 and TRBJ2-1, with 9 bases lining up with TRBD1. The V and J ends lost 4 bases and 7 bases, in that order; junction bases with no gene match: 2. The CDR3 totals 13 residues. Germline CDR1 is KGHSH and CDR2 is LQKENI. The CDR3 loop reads CASSLDRGNEQFF. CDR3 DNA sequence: TGTGCCAGCTCACTGGACAGGGGAAATGAGCAGTTCTTC. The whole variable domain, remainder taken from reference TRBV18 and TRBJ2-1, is NAGVMQNPRHLVRRRGQEARLRCSPMKGHSHVYWYRQLPEEGLKFMVYLQKENIIDESGMPKERFSAEFPKEGPSILRIQQVVRGDSAAYFCASSLDRGNEQFFGPGTRLTVL.

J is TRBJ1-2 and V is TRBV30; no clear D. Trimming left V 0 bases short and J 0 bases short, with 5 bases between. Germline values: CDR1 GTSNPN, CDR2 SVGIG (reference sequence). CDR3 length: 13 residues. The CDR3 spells CAWSVRANYGYTF. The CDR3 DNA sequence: TGTGCCTGGAGTGTTAGAGCTAACTATGGCTACACCTTC.

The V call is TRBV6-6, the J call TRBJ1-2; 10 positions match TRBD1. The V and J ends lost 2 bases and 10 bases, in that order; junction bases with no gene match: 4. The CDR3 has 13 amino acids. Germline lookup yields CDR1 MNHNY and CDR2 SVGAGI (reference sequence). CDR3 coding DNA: TGTGCCAGCAGTTACGGGACAGGGGAGGACTACACCTTC. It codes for CASSYGTGEDYTF.

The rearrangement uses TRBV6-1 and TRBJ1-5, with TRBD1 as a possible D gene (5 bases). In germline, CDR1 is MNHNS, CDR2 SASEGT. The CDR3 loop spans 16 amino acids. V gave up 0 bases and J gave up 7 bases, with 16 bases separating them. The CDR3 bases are TGTGCCAGCAGTGAAGCCTCGGGGACTGGGAGGCAGCCCCAGCATTTT. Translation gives CASSEASGTGRQPQHF.

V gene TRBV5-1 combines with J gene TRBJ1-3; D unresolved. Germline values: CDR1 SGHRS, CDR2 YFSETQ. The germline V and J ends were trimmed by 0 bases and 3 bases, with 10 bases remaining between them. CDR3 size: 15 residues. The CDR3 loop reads CASSLDFEGGNTIYF. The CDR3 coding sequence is TGCGCCAGCAGCTTGGATTTTGAGGGTGGAAACACCATATATTTT.

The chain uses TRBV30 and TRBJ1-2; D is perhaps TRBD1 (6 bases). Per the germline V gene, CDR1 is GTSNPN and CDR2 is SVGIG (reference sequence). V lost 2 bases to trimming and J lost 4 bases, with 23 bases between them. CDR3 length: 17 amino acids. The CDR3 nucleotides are TGTGCCTGGAGTTTGGACAGTCTCCTATGGTCCCCCTATGGCTACACCTTC. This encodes CAWSLDSLLWSPYGYTF.

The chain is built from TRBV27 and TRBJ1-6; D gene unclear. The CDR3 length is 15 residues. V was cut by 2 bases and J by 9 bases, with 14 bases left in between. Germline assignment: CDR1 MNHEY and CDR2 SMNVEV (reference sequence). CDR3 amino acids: CASSLERGTGSPLHF. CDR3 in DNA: TGTGCCAGCAGTTTAGAGCGGGGAACGGGTTCACCCCTCCACTTT.

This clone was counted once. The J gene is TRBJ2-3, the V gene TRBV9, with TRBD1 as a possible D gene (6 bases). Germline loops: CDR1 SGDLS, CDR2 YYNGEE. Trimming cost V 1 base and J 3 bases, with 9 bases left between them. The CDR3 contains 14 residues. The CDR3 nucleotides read TGTGCCAGCAGCGTACTTACAGGGACAGATACGCAGTATTTT. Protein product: CASSVLTGTDTQYF. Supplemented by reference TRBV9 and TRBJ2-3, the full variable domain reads DSGVTQTPKHLITATGQRVTLRCSPRSGDLSVYWYQQSLDQGLQFLIQYYNGEERAKGNILERFSAQQFPDLHSELNLSSLELGDSALYFCASSVLTGTDTQYFGPGTRLTVL.

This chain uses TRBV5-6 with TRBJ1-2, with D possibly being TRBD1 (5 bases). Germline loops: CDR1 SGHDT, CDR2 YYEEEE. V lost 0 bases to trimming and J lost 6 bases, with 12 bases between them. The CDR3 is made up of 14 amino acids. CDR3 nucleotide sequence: TGTGCCAGCAGCTTGGCAGGGAAGTACCATGGCTACACCTTC. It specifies CASSLAGKYHGYTF.

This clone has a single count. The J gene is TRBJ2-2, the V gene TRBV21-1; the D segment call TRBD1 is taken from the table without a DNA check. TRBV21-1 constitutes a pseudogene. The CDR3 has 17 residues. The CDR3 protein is CASSKQIRQGWAGELFF. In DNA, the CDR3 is TGTGCCAGCAGCAAACAGATAAGACAGGGGTGGGCCGGGGAGCTGTTTTTT.

The CDR3 here is CASSATSGPSSYEQYF. The DNA for the CDR3 is TGCGCCAGCAGCGCGACTAGCGGGCCTAGCTCCTACGAGCAGTACTTC. J is TRBJ2-7 and V is TRBV5-1; TRBD2 agrees at 10 bases. CDR1 is SGHRS and CDR2 is YFSETQ in the germline V gene. Germline trimming cut 4 bases from V and 0 bases from J; bases unmatched to any gene: 7. The CDR3 totals 16 residues.

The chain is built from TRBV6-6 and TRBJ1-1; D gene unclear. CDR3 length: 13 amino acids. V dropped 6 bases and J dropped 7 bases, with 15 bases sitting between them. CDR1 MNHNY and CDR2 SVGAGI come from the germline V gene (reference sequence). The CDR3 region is CASRDIARVEAFF. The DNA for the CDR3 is TGTGCCAGCAGAGACATCGCGCGAGTTGAAGCTTTCTTT.

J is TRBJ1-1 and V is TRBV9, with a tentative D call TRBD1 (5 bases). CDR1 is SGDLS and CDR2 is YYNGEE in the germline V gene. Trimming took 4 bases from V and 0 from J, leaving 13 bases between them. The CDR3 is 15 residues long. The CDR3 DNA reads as TGTGCCAGCAGCAGGGGCGGGAACTTGAACACTGAAGCTTTCTTT. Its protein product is CASSRGGNLNTEAFF.

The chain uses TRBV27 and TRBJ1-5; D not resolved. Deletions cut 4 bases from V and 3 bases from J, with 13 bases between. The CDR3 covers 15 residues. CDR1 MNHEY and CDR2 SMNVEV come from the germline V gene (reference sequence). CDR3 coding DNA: TGTGCCAGCAGTTCAGGTCGAGGGTACAATCAGCCCCAGCATTTT. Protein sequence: CASSSGRGYNQPQHF.